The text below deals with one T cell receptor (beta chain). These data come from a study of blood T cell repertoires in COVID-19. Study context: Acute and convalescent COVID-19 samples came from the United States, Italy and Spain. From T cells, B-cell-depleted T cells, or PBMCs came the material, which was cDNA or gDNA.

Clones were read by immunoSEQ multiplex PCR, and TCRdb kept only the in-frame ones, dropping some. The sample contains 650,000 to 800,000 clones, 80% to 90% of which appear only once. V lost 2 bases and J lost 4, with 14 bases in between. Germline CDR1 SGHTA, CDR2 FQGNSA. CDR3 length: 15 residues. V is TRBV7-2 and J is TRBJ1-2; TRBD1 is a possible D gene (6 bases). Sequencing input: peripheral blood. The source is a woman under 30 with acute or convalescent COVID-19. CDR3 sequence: CASSLPQGLGYGYTF. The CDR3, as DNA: TGTGCCAGCAGCTTACCTCAGGGGCTTGGCTATGGCTACACCTTC.